Listed below are T cell receptor beta chains from one sample, sequenced in a study of blood T cell repertoires in COVID-19. Some clones are missing from TCRdb's copy, which holds only in-frame ones; the method was immunoSEQ multiplex PCR. Of 140,000 to 150,000 clones listed, roughly 90% were seen once; the top ten hold 0.95% to 1.5%. The specimen was PBMCs or T cells enriched from blood (not recorded which). The receptor source for this set is a woman in her twenties or thirties with acute COVID-19. Each CDR3 is given with its conserved first and last residue. D genes are given only for firm matches. Where a row states a size, it is once, few, many or the class of an expanded clone; other rows omit it.

V: TRBV27; J: TRBJ2-7; size: once; D: TRBD1; DNA: TGTGCCAGCAACCCCACCACCACCGGGACAGGGTTGTACAACTCTCCCTACGAGCAGTACTTC; CDR3: CASNPTTTGTGLYNSPYEQYF
V: TRBV27; J: TRBJ1-2; size: NA; D: TRBD1; DNA: TGTGCCAGCAGTTTATCTTGGGCAGGGGGTATCGATGGCTACACCTTC; CDR3: CASSLSWAGGIDGYTF
V: TRBV5-1; J: TRBJ1-1; size: NA; D: NA; DNA: TGCGCCAGCAGCAATACAGAGGGTTTTACCGCGAACACTGAAGCTTTCTTT; CDR3: CASSNTEGFTANTEAFF
V: TRBV7-2; J: TRBJ1-3; size: NA; D: TRBD1; DNA: TGTGCCAGCAGCTTAGTAGGGGGCGAGGCCTCTGGAAACACCATATATTTT; CDR3: CASSLVGGEASGNTIYF
V: TRBV9; J: TRBJ2-7; size: NA; D: TRBD1; DNA: TGTGCCAGCGGAAGGACAGGCGAGTACGAGCAGTACTTC; CDR3: CASGRTGEYEQYF
V: TRBV5-4; J: TRBJ2-1; size: NA; D: TRBD1; DNA: TGTGCCAGCAGCTCGGGACAGCTTTCCTACAATGAGCAGTTCTTC; CDR3: CASSSGQLSYNEQFF
V: TRBV28; J: TRBJ2-4; size: NA; D: TRBD2; DNA: TGTGCCAGCAGTCCGTGGACTAGCGGGGGAGACATTCAGTACTTC; CDR3: CASSPWTSGGDIQYF
V: TRBV5-1; J: TRBJ2-1; size: NA; D: NA; DNA: TGCGCCAGCAGCTTGGATACGGCGGGTGATGAGCAGTTCTTC; CDR3: CASSLDTAGDEQFF
V: TRBV28; J: TRBJ1-4; size: NA; D: NA; DNA: TGTGCCAGTGAGGCCCCTAATGAAAAACTGTTTTTT; CDR3: CASEAPNEKLFF
V: TRBV7-2; J: TRBJ2-1; size: NA; D: NA; DNA: TGTGCCAGCAGCTTATCGCGGGACAATGAGCAGTTCTTC; CDR3: CASSLSRDNEQFF
V: TRBV27; J: TRBJ2-5; size: NA; D: NA; DNA: TGTGCCAGCAGTTTATTCTATCGGGAGACCCAGTACTTC; CDR3: CASSLFYRETQYF
V: TRBV11-2; J: TRBJ2-2; size: NA; D: NA; DNA: TGTGCCAGCACCTCCCCAGGCTCGAACACCGGGGAGCTGTTTTTT; CDR3: CASTSPGSNTGELFF
V: TRBV5-1; J: TRBJ1-4; size: NA; D: NA; DNA: TGCGCCAGCAGCTTGGGGCAGGGTGAGGATGAAAAACTGTTTTTT; CDR3: CASSLGQGEDEKLFF
V: TRBV11-2; J: TRBJ2-5; size: once; D: NA; DNA: TGTGCCAGCAGCTTAGGGGGGCGGTTAGAGACCCAGTACTTC; CDR3: CASSLGGRLETQYF
V: TRBV5-1; J: TRBJ2-2; size: few; D: TRBD2; DNA: TGCGCCAGCAGCTTGGGACTAGCCCAGAACACCGGGGAGCTGTTTTTT; CDR3: CASSLGLAQNTGELFF
V: TRBV25-1; J: TRBJ1-5; size: NA; D: NA; DNA: TGTGCCAGCAGTCGGTTATCGTGGCAGCCCCAGCATTTT; CDR3: CASSRLSWQPQHF
V: TRBV19; J: TRBJ2-1; size: NA; D: NA; DNA: TGTGCCAGTAGTAGCCTCGGCGGGAAGCCCCACAATGAGCAGTTCTTC; CDR3: CASSSLGGKPHNEQFF
V: TRBV19; J: TRBJ1-5; size: NA; D: TRBD1; DNA: TGTGCCAGTAGACCCCTTGATCGGACAGGACAGCCCCAGCATTTT; CDR3: CASRPLDRTGQPQHF
V: TRBV5-1; J: TRBJ1-1; size: NA; D: NA; DNA: TGCGCCAGCAGCTTGGTTCTCGGAGGCACTGAAGCTTTCTTT; CDR3: CASSLVLGGTEAFF
V: TRBV7-9; J: TRBJ2-1; size: NA; D: TRBD2; DNA: TGTGCCAGCAATAAAGCGGGAGTCGCTAGAAGCGGTGAGCAGTTCTTC; CDR3: CASNKAGVARSGEQFF